The sequence of this T cell receptor beta chain was determined in a study of control samples from healthy donors and cancer patients. The assay was immunoSEQ multiplex PCR, and TCRdb's table has in-frame clones only and misses some. The table lists around 130,000 clones, about 86% of them singletons. The V gene lost 3 bases and the J gene lost 5 bases, with 10 bases spanning the gap. There are 13 residues in the CDR3. From germline, CDR1 is MNHNS and CDR2 SASEGT. The chain employs TRBV6-1 and TRBJ1-2; D ambiguous. Specimen: blood. The TCR sequence derives from a man between 25 and 39 years old in good health. CDR3 in DNA: TGTGCCAGCAGTGAGGCAGGAGGATATGGCTACACCTTC. Its translation is CASSEAGGYGYTF.